This TCR beta chain derives from a study of T cell clonotyping in hematopoietic cell transplantation (dated by TCRdb to the early 2020s). For context, the study as a whole: A total of more than 130 blood samples were collected in the study from 35 consecutive transplant recipients and their related donors. Patient recruitment ran from 2015 to January 2017, and follow-up continued until September 2020 or death.

The meaning of the sample's time point label: 30 days after allo-HCT. Blood from recipients was drawn roughly 28 days before transplant, then again at days 30, 100 and 180 after transplant. Using Nuclei Lysis Solution, genomic DNA was extracted from unfractionated peripheral blood mononuclear cells that were either fresh or cryopreserved. The germline V gene encodes CDR1 MNHEY and CDR2 SVGAGI. A distance of 4 bases separates the germline ends of V and J, which lose 0 bases and 1 base respectively. The CDR3 contains 13 residues, cysteine and phenylalanine counted. Here the CDR3 DNA is all that survives: 39 bases in frame from base 1. A few counts support this clone. Its antigen is currently not known. No qualities accompany the bases; no much larger clone lies one base away. General study outcomes and caveats: Donor and pretransplant recipient Inverse Simpson Index values predicted broader posttransplant TCR repertoire diversity. Sample size was limited, and cells were not sorted, so CD4 and CD8 repertoire contributions could not be separated. Only a small fraction of recipient repertoires overlapped donor repertoires, with over 97% appearing de novo at the given depth. After transplant, TCR diversity in recipients dropped, and pathologically expanded clonotypes climbed progressively between day 30 and day 180.

With the immunoSEQ assay, which is a bias-controlled multiplex PCR relying on V- and J-specific primers, TCR beta CDR3 regions were amplified from genomic DNA. In a second PCR step, a proprietary barcode and Illumina adapter sequences were attached to the CDR3 amplicons. An Illumina MiSeq instrument was used to sequence the CDR3 libraries. From the authors' description of their analysis: Export and quality control were handled in immunoSEQ Analyzer 3.0, while downstream analyses relied on R Bioconductor and Immunarch. Only productive rearrangements in the normalized downsampled data set were used to calculate repertoire metrics. In the normalized cohort, clonotypes with more than 5 templates were defined as pathologically expanded. The Inverse Simpson Index was used to measure repertoire diversity. The non-normalized data set was used for CMV-specificity analyses so that all clonotypes could be captured. TCRdb stores this immuneACCESS table with in-frame sequences only. Part of the clones is absent; in the studies checked, under half of the shortfall reflects unresolved V genes, and no reason is known for the rest. D and trimming come from the DNA, and the V and J calls and clone size come from that table. This sample gives some 11,000 clones in total; less than 55% of them show up just once. The ten most abundant clones make up 8.5% of the sample.

The chain is assembled from TRBV6-5 and TRBJ2-7; confidence is insufficient to name the D gene. This sequence originates from a male patient aged 50 or older who had an allogeneic stem cell transplant from an unrelated donor, so the T cells may come from the graft donor. Some clones in this sample may be carry-over from other donors' samples. The source was PBMCs, collected 30 days after allogeneic stem cell transplant. The CDR3 region has the sequence CASSYSPSYEQYF. DNA sequence: TGTGCCAGCAGTTACTCACCGTCCTACGAGCAGTACTTC.